The 30 T cell receptor beta chains below were found in one sample sequenced in a study of T cell responses to AZD1222 COVID-19 vaccine. Here immunoSEQ multiplex PCR was the method, and the copy in TCRdb shows in-frame clones only, minus some. This sample has 120,000 or so clones; 90% occur once, and the top ten carry 7.2%. Sequenced material: peripheral blood, taken on day 0 of AZD1222 vaccination. These receptors all come from an adult in good health.

Concerning this clone itself: Other DNA sequences in the sample encode the same CDR3. The chain carries TRBV5-1 and TRBJ2-5, with D uncertain. V shed 2 bases and J shed 2 bases, with 4 bases lying between them. Germline V gives CDR1 SGHRS, CDR2 YFSETQ. The CDR3 totals 12 residues. The CDR3 spells CASSLDQETQYF. The CDR3, as DNA: TGCGCCAGCAGCTTAGATCAAGAGACCCAGTACTTC.

This clone was recorded once. This sequence joins TRBV5-4 and TRBJ1-2; D perhaps matches TRBD1 (6 bases). The germline V gene encodes CDR1 SGHNT and CDR2 YYREEE (reference sequence). Trimming removed 2 bases from V and 8 bases from J, with 13 bases in between. There are 13 residues in the CDR3. CDR3 amino acids: CASSLIGGEGYTF. The DNA for the CDR3 is TGTGCCAGCAGCTTAATAGGGGGAGAAGGCTACACCTTC.

This sequence joins TRBV7-2 and TRBJ2-7, with a weak D call TRBD2 (7 bases). Trimming stripped 2 bases from V and 7 bases from J, with 18 bases between. Germline V gives CDR1 SGHTA, CDR2 FQGNSA. The CDR3 length is 15 residues. The CDR3 DNA reads TGTGCCAGCAGCTTAAGCGCGGGGGCTACTAGGGAGCAGTACTTC. Its translation is CASSLSAGATREQYF.

The chain is built from TRBV3-1 (or the pseudogene TRBV3-2) and TRBJ2-7; 9 bases are a match to TRBD1. This CDR3 comprises 15 residues. Unmatched junction bases numbered 9, after V lost 5 bases and J lost 4 bases. From germline, CDR1 is LGHDT and CDR2 YNNKEL (reference sequence). The CDR3 loop reads CASSSSRGQGYEQYF. The CDR3, as DNA: TGTGCCAGCAGCTCTAGCCGGGGACAGGGTTACGAGCAGTACTTC.

The rearrangement links TRBV19 to TRBJ1-5, with D unclear. Germline values: CDR1 LNHDA, CDR2 SQIVND (reference sequence). Trimming removed 4 bases at V and 1 base at J, with 8 bases between. The CDR3 loop spans 14 amino acids. The chain's CDR3 is CASSRGQSNQPQHF. DNA for the CDR3: TGTGCCAGTAGTAGAGGCCAGAGCAATCAGCCCCAGCATTTT.

CDR3 sequence reads: CASRPMDRGSYNEQFF. Written as DNA, the CDR3 is TGCGCCAGCAGGCCGATGGACAGGGGGTCCTACAATGAGCAGTTCTTC. This sequence joins TRBV23-1 and TRBJ2-1, with 10 bases lining up with TRBD1. TRBV23-1 is placed among ORFs of uncertain function. J gave up 1 base and V 6 bases, and 6 bases lay outside the gene matches. The CDR3 length is 16 residues.

Written as DNA, the CDR3 is TGTGCCAGTAGTCCAGGGGGACAGTCTAATTCACCCCTCCACTTT. It yields the protein CASSPGGQSNSPLHF. This chain connects TRBV19 to TRBJ1-6, with TRBD1 identical over 7 bases. Germline CDR1 LNHDA, CDR2 SQIVND (reference sequence). J gave up 6 bases and V 5 bases, and 7 bases lay outside the gene matches. This CDR3 is 15 amino acids long.

V is TRBV9 and J is TRBJ2-3, with 9 bases fitting TRBD1. This CDR3 is 15 amino acids long. V trimming: 2 bases; J trimming: 1 base; junction bases outside the gene matches: 2. Germline V gene sequence: CDR1 SGDLS, CDR2 YYNGEE. The CDR3 DNA sequence: TGTGCCAGCAGCGTTACAGGGGGCGGCACAGATACGCAGTATTTT. Protein sequence: CASSVTGGGTDTQYF.

This chain uses TRBV5-4 with TRBJ2-1; D not resolved. The germline V gene has CDR1 SGHNT and CDR2 YYREEE (reference sequence). The CDR3 extends over 15 amino acids. V lost 4 bases, J lost 0 bases, and 11 bases lay in between. In nucleotides, the CDR3 is TGTGCCAGCAGCCAAGACTTGAGCTCCTACAATGAGCAGTTCTTC. Its protein product is CASSQDLSSYNEQFF.

The gene calls are TRBV2 and TRBJ2-7; D remains ambiguous. The germline V and J ends were trimmed by 7 bases and 4 bases, with 5 bases remaining between them. In germline, CDR1 is SNHLY, CDR2 FYNNEI. This CDR3 has 10 amino acids. CDR3 residues: CASNKYEQYF. The CDR3 bases are TGTGCCAGCAATAAGTACGAGCAGTACTTC.

The V and J genes are TRBV19 and TRBJ1-5; TRBD1 matches 9 bases. There are 16 residues in the CDR3. Germline trimming cut 5 bases from V and 1 base from J; bases unmatched to any gene: 6. The V gene's germline CDR1 is LNHDA and CDR2 SQIVND (reference sequence). In DNA form, the CDR3 reads TGTGCCAGTAGTCGGCTAGGGACAGGGAGCAATCAGCCCCAGCATTTT. Translated, it gives CASSRLGTGSNQPQHF. The variable domain in full, with the rest retrieved from reference TRBV19 and TRBJ1-5, is DGGITQSPKYLFRKEGQNVTLSCEQNLNHDAMYWYRQDPGQGLRLIYYSQIVNDFQKGDIAEGYSVSREKKESFPLTVTSAQKNPTAFYLCASSRLGTGSNQPQHFGDGTRLSIL.

V and J are TRBV11-2 and TRBJ2-1, with D perhaps matching TRBD1 or TRBD2 (5 bases each). Deletions cut 4 bases from V and 1 base from J, with 14 bases between. The CDR3 contains 16 residues. CDR1 and CDR2 from the germline V gene are SGHAT and FQNNGV. The CDR3 DNA follows: TGTGCCAGCAGCTCATCACGTGGGGGATCCTACAATGAGCAGTTCTTC. Its translation is CASSSSRGGSYNEQFF.

This clone was found a few times. The chain is built from TRBV10-3 and TRBJ1-1; unclear D gene. In germline, CDR1 is ENHRY, CDR2 SYGVKD. The V end lost 8 bases, the J end lost 4 bases, and 11 bases lay between the germline ends. The CDR3 is 12 amino acids. The CDR3 reads CAIGTQTTEAFF. The CDR3, as DNA: TGTGCCATCGGAACTCAGACCACTGAAGCTTTCTTT.

This clone was counted once. The genes are TRBV19 and TRBJ2-1, with 14 positions matching TRBD2. Germline V gene data show CDR1 as LNHDA and CDR2 as SQIVND (reference sequence). The J segment lost 8 bases and the V segment lost 1 base, leaving 10 bases of the junction unmatched. CDR3 length equals 18 residues. CDR3 in amino acids: CASSIATRTSGRFYEQFF. CDR3 in DNA: TGTGCCAGTAGTATAGCCACCCGGACTAGCGGGAGGTTTTATGAGCAGTTCTTC.

This clone was observed a few times. The CDR3 protein is CASSTGGPNTEAFF. CDR3 in DNA: TGTGCCAGTAGCACAGGGGGCCCGAACACTGAAGCTTTCTTT. The V call is TRBV19, the J call TRBJ1-1; 9 bases align to TRBD1. This CDR3 is 14 amino acids long. Germline V gives CDR1 LNHDA, CDR2 SQIVND (reference sequence). The V gene end was trimmed by 6 bases and the J gene end by 1 base; junction bases not matched to a gene: 3.

The chain recombines TRBV19 with TRBJ1-5, with 7 bases that match TRBD1. The V gene's germline CDR1 is LNHDA and CDR2 SQIVND (reference sequence). V lost 3 bases, J lost 2 bases, and 4 bases stayed unmatched. The CDR3 has 15 amino acids. The CDR3 reads CASSISGGGNQPQHF. The DNA for the CDR3 is TGTGCCAGTAGTATCTCAGGGGGGGGCAATCAGCCCCAGCATTTT.

The chain uses TRBV28 and TRBJ1-2, with TRBD1 as a possible D gene (5 bases). This CDR3 spans 16 amino acids. Germline loops: CDR1 MDHEN, CDR2 SYDVKM. Trimming cost V 5 bases and J 5 bases, with 21 bases left between them. As DNA, the CDR3 is TGTGCCAGCAGTCCCCAACAGGCGAACCTTCCTTATGGCTACACCTTC. It yields the protein CASSPQQANLPYGYTF.

V usage is TRBV5-6 and J usage is TRBJ2-3; tentative D call: TRBD1 (6 bases). The germline CDR1 and CDR2 sequences are SGHDT and YYEEEE. V gave up 4 bases and J gave up 2 bases, with 14 bases separating them. There are 15 residues in the CDR3. The CDR3 sequence: CASSLTGPTTDTQYF. The CDR3, as DNA: TGTGCCAGCAGCCTGACAGGTCCGACCACAGATACGCAGTATTTT.

The chain recombines TRBV27 with TRBJ1-5; 9 positions agree with TRBD1. CDR3 length equals 15 residues. The germline V gene encodes CDR1 MNHEY and CDR2 SMNVEV (reference sequence). V lost 6 bases, J lost 3 bases, and 6 bases stayed unmatched. Here the CDR3 DNA reads TGTGCCAGCAGACTGGGACAGGGCTACAATCAGCCCCAGCATTTT. Amino acids: CASRLGQGYNQPQHF.

The chain employs TRBV29-1 and TRBJ2-7; D might be TRBD1 (5 bases). CDR1 SQVTM and CDR2 ANQGSEA come from the germline V gene. The length of the CDR3 is 14 residues. Trimming removed 4 bases from V and 5 bases from J, with 18 bases in between. The CDR3 reads CSVVRSGNKNEQYF. The CDR3 DNA follows: TGCAGCGTTGTTCGTTCAGGGAACAAGAACGAGCAGTACTTC.

The V and J genes are TRBV18 and TRBJ2-1, with 7 nucleotides matching TRBD2. The V and J ends lost 2 bases and 9 bases, in that order; junction bases with no gene match: 1. Germline V gene lookup returns CDR1 KGHSH and CDR2 LQKENI. This CDR3 has 12 amino acids. DNA of the CDR3: TGTGCCAGCTCACCAGGGAGGGGTGAGCAGTTCTTC. Translation gives CASSPGRGEQFF.

DNA of the CDR3: TGTGCCAGCAGCCCCGGGACTAGCGAGTTTGCTCGGGAGACCCAGTACTTC. Translation gives CASSPGTSEFARETQYF. The chain couples TRBV7-9 to TRBJ2-5; 10 positions agree with TRBD2. CDR1 and CDR2 (germline): SEHNR, FQNEAQ (reference sequence). V was pared by 5 bases and J by 5 bases, with 14 bases of the junction left unmatched. The CDR3 sequence is 17 residues long.

Only one count was recorded for this clone. The chain combines TRBV27 with TRBJ2-1, with TRBD1 as a possible D gene (6 bases). CDR1 is MNHEY, CDR2 SMNVEV, per germline (reference sequence). CDR3 length: 12 amino acids. The ends were cut back, 6 bases at V and 12 bases at J, with 15 bases in the middle. The CDR3 protein is CASSSGQWGQFF. The CDR3 nucleotides are TGTGCCAGCAGCTCAGGACAGTGGGGGCAGTTCTTC.

The chain carries TRBV7-3 and TRBJ1-1; D is possibly TRBD1 (5 bases). CDR3 length: 13 amino acids. Per the germline V gene, CDR1 is SGHTA and CDR2 is FQGTGA. The V gene lost 4 bases and the J gene lost 5 bases, with 11 bases spanning the gap. The CDR3: CASSSAGVTEAFF. The CDR3 nucleotides are TGTGCCAGCAGCTCCGCGGGGGTAACTGAAGCTTTCTTT.

The CDR3 region has the DNA TGTGCCAGTAGTCCAGACAGGGGAAACACTGAAGCTTTCTTT. This gives the protein CASSPDRGNTEAFF. This chain connects TRBV19 to TRBJ1-1, with 8 nucleotides matching TRBD1. In germline, CDR1 is LNHDA, CDR2 SQIVND (reference sequence). V shed 5 bases and J 2 bases; nucleotides not matched to a gene: 4. The CDR3 has 14 amino acids.

This rearrangement joins TRBV25-1 to TRBJ1-6; a possible D gene is TRBD1 (6 bases). The CDR3 is 15 amino acids. Trimming cost V 3 bases and J 14 bases, with 20 bases left between them. Germline CDR1 reads MGHDK; CDR2 reads SYGVNS. The CDR3 DNA follows: TGTGCCAGCAGTGATTCCCACGGGGGCCCGTTGACCCTCCACTTT. Translated: CASSDSHGGPLTLHF.

The chain couples TRBV4-3 to TRBJ2-2; weak D call: TRBD1 (6 bases). The V and J ends lost 1 base and 1 base respectively, with 13 bases between them. CDR3 length: 17 residues. Germline CDR1 and CDR2: LGHNA and YSLEER. CDR3: CASSQGPVGGNTGELFF. The DNA for the CDR3 is TGCGCCAGCAGCCAAGGCCCCGTAGGGGGGAACACCGGGGAGCTGTTTTTT.

To note about this clone: Mismatch with germline at one junction end may stem from a read error. The chain links TRBV27 to TRBJ2-7; 7 nucleotides line up with TRBD1. This CDR3 contains 13 residues. Germline V gives CDR1 MNHEY, CDR2 SMNVEV (reference sequence). The CDR3 nucleotides read TGTGCCAGCAGTTTATCTGGGACAGCCCAACGGAACTTC. This encodes CASSLSGTAQRNF.

The chain couples TRBV2 to TRBJ2-5; D call uncertain. Germline CDR1 is SNHLY and CDR2 is FYNNEI. The CDR3 consists of 13 residues. The V end was cut by 7 bases, the J end by 1 base, with 10 bases between. The CDR3 region is CASTSAAQETQYF. The CDR3 region has the DNA TGTGCCAGCACCTCCGCAGCCCAAGAGACCCAGTACTTC.

The chain has TRBV27 and TRBJ2-7; possibly TRBD1 or TRBD2 for D (7 bases each). CDR1 MNHEY and CDR2 SMNVEV come from the germline V gene (reference sequence). The CDR3 is made up of 14 amino acids. V was pared by 3 bases and J by 3 bases, with 12 bases between. The CDR3 nucleotides read TGTGCCAGCAGTTTCCAGGGGGGGGGCTACGAGCAGTACTTC. Encoded protein: CASSFQGGGYEQYF.